These 21 T cell receptor beta chains came from one sample sequenced in a study of spatial heterogeneity in lung cancer. Study outcomes and limitations: Tumoral mutation counts were tracked by counts of expanded intratumoral alpha and beta TCRs.

Time point of the sample: sample taken at primary tumor resection. No antigens are known for them. One entry per CDR3 protein, called by TCRdb with MiXCR from the 5' RACE reads. The sample records roughly 5,000 distinct CDR3 sequences, roughly 6.5% being singletons. The input for sequencing was lung tumor tissue, taken at surgery. The receptors shown here come from a female donor with early-stage non-small cell lung cancer.

This clonotype is labeled medium-sized. For a library built for alpha chains, this beta chain is a stray read; little rests on its size. The chain joins TRBV28 to TRBJ2-2; D might be TRBD1 (6 bases). The germline V gene encodes CDR1 MDHEN and CDR2 SYDVKM. This CDR3 is built from 15 residues. V dropped 6 bases and J dropped 0 bases, with 11 bases sitting between them. CDR3 nucleotides: TGTGCCAGCAGCACAGGGTCCGCGAACACCGGGGAGCTGTTTTTT. Translation gives CASSTGSANTGELFF.

This clonotype is medium-sized by share. The library was designed around alpha chains, so this beta chain is a stray read whose abundance carries little weight. This rearrangement joins TRBV6-6 to TRBJ2-7, with TRBD2 matching over 7 bases. Germline CDR1 and CDR2: MNHNY and SVGAGI (reference sequence). This CDR3 is 14 amino acids long. The V segment lost 8 bases and the J segment 3 bases; nucleotides outside the gene matches: 10. CDR3 bases: TGTGCCAGCGTCGCGGGGGAGAGCCTCTACGAGCAGTACTTC. Translation: CASVAGESLYEQYF.

This clonotype came up many times. This beta chain is a stray read from a library made for alpha chains; its abundance is not meaningful. V and J are TRBV10-3 and TRBJ1-2, with 10 bases lining up with TRBD1. This CDR3 has 13 residues. Looked up from germline, CDR1 is ENHRY and CDR2 is SYGVKD. V dropped 3 bases and J dropped 8; count of bases not matched to a gene: 3. The CDR3 region has the DNA TGTGCCATCAGTGACGGGACAGGGGAGGGCTACACCTTC. Translated, it gives CAISDGTGEGYTF.

This clonotype was seen a few times. Since the library was made to target alpha chains, this beta chain is a stray read and its abundance is not meaningful. The rearrangement links TRBV5-1 to TRBJ2-1; no firm D call. This CDR3 contains 14 residues. The ends were cut back, 7 bases at V and 5 bases at J, with 16 bases in the middle. Looked up from germline, CDR1 is SGHRS and CDR2 is YFSETQ. CDR3 bases: TGCGCCAGCGGTAGCATCGACTTCAACAATGAGCAGTTCTTC. Translating gives CASGSIDFNNEQFF.

On this clonotype: This beta chain is a stray read from a library made for alpha chains; its abundance is not meaningful. This chain joins TRBV18 and TRBJ2-7, with a tentative D call TRBD1 (6 bases). V was cut by 4 bases and J by 6 bases, with 10 bases left in between. Germline V gene data show CDR1 as KGHSH and CDR2 as LQKENI. CDR3 size: 12 residues. As DNA, the CDR3 is TGTGCCAGCTCACTCAGGGGTGGCGAGCAGTACGTC. Translating gives CASSLRGGEQYV.

This clonotype was counted at least ten times. This beta chain lies outside the target of a library built for alpha chains; its clone size means little. The chain joins TRBV12-3 or TRBV12-4 to TRBJ2-1, with a possible D match to TRBD2 (5 bases). This CDR3 has 15 amino acids. The V end lost 1 base, the J end lost 2 bases, and 9 bases lay between the germline ends. DNA of the CDR3: TGTGCCAGCAGTTTAGGACTACAGACCTACAATGAGCAGTTCTTC. It codes for CASSLGLQTYNEQFF.

About this clonotype itself: This beta chain slipped into a library made for alpha chains as a stray read, so its size is not meaningful. The CDR3 here is CASSIYRASNQPQHF. CDR3 in DNA: TGTGCCAGTAGTATTTACAGGGCTAGCAATCAGCCCCAGCATTTT. The V call is TRBV19, the J call TRBJ1-5, with a weak D call TRBD1 (6 bases). Looked up from germline, CDR1 is LNHDA and CDR2 is SQIVND (reference sequence). CDR3 length equals 15 residues. V lost 3 bases and J lost 0, with 9 bases in between. Based on the CDR3 plus reference TRBV19 and TRBJ1-5, the full variable domain is DGGITQSPKYLFRKEGQNVTLSCEQNLNHDAMYWYRQDPGQGLRLIYYSQIVNDFQKGDIAEGYSVSREKKESFPLTVTSAQKNPTAFYLCASSIYRASNQPQHFGDGTRLSIL.

This clonotype came up many times. This beta chain represents an off-target read in a library built for alpha chains; its size is of limited meaning. V usage is TRBV6-5 and J usage is TRBJ2-1; tentatively, D is TRBD1 or TRBD2 (5 bases each). The germline V gene has CDR1 MNHEY and CDR2 SVGAGI. V gave up 6 bases and J gave up 9 bases, with 21 bases separating them. The CDR3 has 15 residues. CDR3 in DNA: TGTGCCAGCAGCGGGCTAGGGACGCCTTCTAGTGAGCAGTTCTTC. Encoded protein: CASSGLGTPSSEQFF.

This clonotype is termed medium-sized. Since it is a stray read in a library aimed at alpha chains, this beta chain has a size that is not meaningful. The genes are TRBV7-8 and TRBJ2-5; maybe TRBD2 (5 bases). CDR3 length: 15 residues. V lost 0 bases to trimming and J lost 4 bases, with 12 bases between them. Germline lookup yields CDR1 SGHVS and CDR2 FQNEAQ. Written as DNA, the CDR3 is TGTGCCAGCAGCTTAGCGGGGAGAGCCTCAGAGACCCAGTACTTC. Protein: CASSLAGRASETQYF.

This clonotype counts as medium-sized (0.01 to 0.1%). Since it is a stray read in a library aimed at alpha chains, this beta chain has a size that is not meaningful. This chain connects TRBV12-3 or TRBV12-4 to TRBJ1-3; no reliable D call. Trimming left V 6 bases short and J 3 bases short, with 6 bases between. The CDR3 totals 12 residues. CDR3 sequence reads: CASRLSGNTIYF. In DNA form, the CDR3 reads TGTGCCAGCAGACTGAGTGGAAACACCATATATTTT.

This clonotype was picked up many times. This beta chain represents an off-target read in a library built for alpha chains; its size is of limited meaning. The V call is TRBV5-1, the J call TRBJ1-1, with 7 bases identical to TRBD1. Germline trimming cut 5 bases from V and 3 bases from J; bases unmatched to any gene: 4. The length of the CDR3 is 13 residues. CDR1 is SGHRS and CDR2 is YFSETQ in the germline V gene. CDR3: CASSRTGDTEAFF. The CDR3 DNA reads TGCGCCAGCAGTCGGACAGGCGACACTGAAGCTTTCTTT.

This clonotype rates as medium-sized. This beta chain is an unintended read in a library built for alpha chains; its size means little. The J gene is TRBJ1-5, the V gene TRBV3-1; D is possibly TRBD1 (5 bases). Germline assignment: CDR1 LGHDT and CDR2 YNNKEL (reference sequence). Between the trimmed V and J ends, which lost 3 bases and 2 bases, there was a span of 11 bases. This CDR3 is 15 amino acids long. The CDR3, as DNA: TGTGCCAGCAGCCACCAAGACAGCCGCAATCAGCCCCAGCATTTT. It is translated as CASSHQDSRNQPQHF.

Many counts were recorded for this clonotype. This beta chain represents an off-target read in a library built for alpha chains; its size is of limited meaning. The rearrangement links TRBV24-1 to TRBJ2-1, with TRBD2 as a possible D gene (6 bases). The V gene lost 4 bases and the J gene lost 6 bases, with 12 bases spanning the gap. CDR1 is KGHDR, CDR2 SFDVKD, per germline. The CDR3 sequence is 14 residues long. The CDR3, as DNA: TGTGCCACCAGTGACATTACTAGCTTCAATGAGCAGTTCTTC. Encoded protein: CATSDITSFNEQFF.

Ten or more counts support this clonotype. Being off target in a library aimed at alpha chains, this beta chain has a size of little meaning. The J gene is TRBJ2-7, the V gene TRBV27, with a weak D call TRBD2 (5 bases). Germline CDR1 and CDR2: MNHEY and SMNVEV (reference sequence). The CDR3 has 12 amino acids. V lost 8 bases and J 2 bases, leaving 10 bases between the germline ends. The CDR3 DNA follows: TGTGCCAGCGATACTAGAGCCTACGAGCAGTACGTC. Its translation is CASDTRAYEQYV.

This clonotype was observed many times. This beta chain is off target for a library built for alpha chains, so its abundance means little. The genes are TRBV28 and TRBJ1-2; perhaps TRBD1 as D (5 bases). The germline V gene has CDR1 MDHEN and CDR2 SYDVKM. The length of the CDR3 is 13 residues. The ends were cut back, 1 base at V and 4 bases at J, with 7 bases in the middle. The CDR3 loop reads CASSLSGAYGYTF. The CDR3 DNA reads TGTGCCAGCAGTTTATCCGGGGCCTATGGCTACACCTTC.

This clonotype ranks as medium-sized. With the library built for alpha chains, this beta chain is off target and its frequency is not meaningful. V and J are TRBV5-1 and TRBJ2-3; tentatively, D is TRBD1 or TRBD2 (5 bases each). Germline CDR1 and CDR2: SGHRS and YFSETQ. Trimming left V 2 bases short and J 0 bases short, with 13 bases between. This CDR3 region has 16 residues. The CDR3 coding sequence is TGCGCCAGCAGCTTTTGGGGGAGCGCGAGCACAGATACGCAGTATTTT. It yields the protein CASSFWGSASTDTQYF.

This clonotype was seen ten or more times. This beta chain is a stray sequence in a library constructed for alpha chains; its clone size is not meaningful. The rearrangement joins TRBV19 to TRBJ2-5; no clear D gene. Germline loops: CDR1 LNHDA, CDR2 SQIVND (reference sequence). The length of the CDR3 is 12 residues. Trimming shortened V by 5 bases and J by 7 bases, and 11 bases separated the two germline ends. In DNA, the CDR3 is TGTGCCAGTAGTCCAACCTTGGGGACCCAGTACTTC. Its protein is CASSPTLGTQYF.

This clonotype has ten or more counts. With the library built for alpha chains, this beta chain is off target and its frequency is not meaningful. V gene TRBV7-3 combines with J gene TRBJ2-3; either TRBD1 or TRBD2 may supply D (5 bases each). V shed 3 bases and J shed 2 bases, with 12 bases lying between them. Looked up from germline, CDR1 is SGHTA and CDR2 is FQGTGA. This CDR3 contains 15 residues. The CDR3 region has the DNA TGTGCCAGCAGCTTTATGGGACGGTTCACAGATACGCAGTATTTT. It encodes CASSFMGRFTDTQYF.

As to this clonotype: This may be a read error: a much more frequent sequence differs by one nucleotide. For a library built for alpha chains, this beta chain is a stray read; little rests on its size. Here the CDR3 reads CASSPDSYSGNIIYF. CDR3 DNA sequence: TGTGCCAGCAGCCCCGACAGTTACAGTGGAAACATCATATATTTT. This chain links TRBV6-1 with TRBJ1-3; the D gene is possibly TRBD1 (5 bases). CDR3 length equals 15 residues. Germline-derived CDR1 and CDR2 are MNHNS and SASEGT.

By frequency in the sample, this clonotype is medium-sized. With the library built for alpha chains, this beta chain is off target and its frequency is not meaningful. V is TRBV20-1 and J is TRBJ2-7, with 8 bases lining up with TRBD2. V trimming: 1 base; J trimming: 1 base; junction bases outside the gene matches: 9. Per the germline V gene, CDR1 is DFQATT and CDR2 is SNEGSKA (reference sequence). This CDR3 is 16 amino acids long. The CDR3 nucleotides are TGCAGTGCTAGAGTAGGGCTAGCGGGCGATTCCTACGAGCAGTACTTC. Translation gives CSARVGLAGDSYEQYF.

By frequency in the sample, this clonotype is medium-sized. As an off-target read in a library built for alpha chains, this beta chain has a frequency of little significance. This chain connects TRBV9 to TRBJ2-2; tentatively, D is TRBD1 or TRBD2 (5 bases each). Trimming removed 7 bases from V and 1 base from J, with 11 bases in between. Germline V gene sequence: CDR1 SGDLS, CDR2 YYNGEE. The CDR3 consists of 14 residues. The CDR3 reads CASHGTVNTGELFF. The CDR3, as DNA: TGTGCCAGCCACGGGACGGTGAACACCGGGGAGCTGTTTTTT.